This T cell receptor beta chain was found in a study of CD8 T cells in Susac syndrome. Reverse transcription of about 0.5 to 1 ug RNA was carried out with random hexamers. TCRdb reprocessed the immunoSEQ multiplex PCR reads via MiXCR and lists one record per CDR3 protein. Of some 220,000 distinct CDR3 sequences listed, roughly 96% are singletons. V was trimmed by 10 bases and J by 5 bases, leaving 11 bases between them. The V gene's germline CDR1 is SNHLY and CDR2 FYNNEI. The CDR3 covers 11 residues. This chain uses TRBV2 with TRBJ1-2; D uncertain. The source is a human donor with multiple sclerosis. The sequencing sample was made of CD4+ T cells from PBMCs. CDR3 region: CATSILYGYTF. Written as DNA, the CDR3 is TGTGCCACCTCGATCCTTTATGGCTACACCTTC.